This T cell receptor (beta chain) is drawn from a study of T cells in Graves' hyperthyroidism and ophthalmopathy. The overall study: At initial diagnosis, before any treatment had begun, peripheral blood was obtained.

Ahead of any ophthalmopathy symptoms, the blood sample was obtained at the first diagnosis of hyperthyroidism. Fresh peripheral blood, around 11 ml of it, supplied the PBMCs. Study observations and caveats: Stable hyperthyroidism and ophthalmopathy were separated using 13 V-J signatures.

Authors of the study amplified TCR beta CDR3 regions from RNA transcripts. During a first-round RT-PCR of the TCR CDR3, the HTBI primer set was used. TCRdb re-called the multiplex PCR reads with MiXCR, one entry per CDR3 protein. Of under 300,000 distinct CDR3 sequences detected, roughly 15% appear once; the ten largest clones hold 30%. Germline assignment: CDR1 MDHEN and CDR2 SYDVKM. The ends were cut back, 7 bases at V and 0 bases at J, with 16 bases in the middle. This CDR3 region has 16 residues. Turning to this clonotype: The antigen remains undetermined.

Sequencing was carried out using blood. The chain recombines TRBV28 with TRBJ2-1; possible D gene TRBD2, 6 bases. The receptor's source is a woman aged 50 to 60 with Graves' hyperthyroidism that later progressed to Graves' ophthalmopathy. Here the CDR3 DNA reads TGTGCCAGCAAACGCGGACTATCCAACTCCTACAATGAGCAGTTCTTC. The encoded protein is CASKRGLSNSYNEQFF.